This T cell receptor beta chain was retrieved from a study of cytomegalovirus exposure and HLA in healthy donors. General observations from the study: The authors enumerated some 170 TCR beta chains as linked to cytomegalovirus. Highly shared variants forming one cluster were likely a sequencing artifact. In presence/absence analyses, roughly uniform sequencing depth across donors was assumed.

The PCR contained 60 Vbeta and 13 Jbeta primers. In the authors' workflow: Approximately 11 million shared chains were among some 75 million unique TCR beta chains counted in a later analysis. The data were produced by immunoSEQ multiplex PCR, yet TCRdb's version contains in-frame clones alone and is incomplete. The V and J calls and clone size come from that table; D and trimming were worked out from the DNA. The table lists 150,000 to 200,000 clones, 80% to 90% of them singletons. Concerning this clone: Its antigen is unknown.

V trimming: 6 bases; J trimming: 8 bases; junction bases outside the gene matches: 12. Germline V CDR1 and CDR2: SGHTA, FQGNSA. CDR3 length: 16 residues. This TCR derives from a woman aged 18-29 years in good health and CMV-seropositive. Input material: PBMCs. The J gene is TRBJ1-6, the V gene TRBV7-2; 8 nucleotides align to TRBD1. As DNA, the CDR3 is TGTGCCAGCAGTCCTTTCTCCGGGACAGGATATTCACCCCTCCACTTT. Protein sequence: CASSPFSGTGYSPLHF.